This T cell receptor (beta chain) was sequenced in a study of T cells in pancreatic ductal adenocarcinoma. Whole-study findings and limits: Results skew toward the minority of patients with early-stage disease. Blood clonality (roughly 0.07) did not differ significantly from tumor (approximately 0.12). Tumor samples had fewer productive templates and 7.5 to 9.5-fold fewer unique clonotypes than blood.

Concerning this clone itself: No antigen is known for it.

TCRdb's table, derived via immunoSEQ multiplex PCR, lists solely in-frame clones and lacks some. The table records roughly 5,000 clones, 72% of them present only once. Germline CDR1 and CDR2: KGHSH and LQKENI. The CDR3 totals 16 residues. V was clipped by 3 bases and J by 4 bases, with 18 bases between them. No neoadjuvant therapy was given to the selected pancreatic ductal adenocarcinoma patients before their surgery. What was sequenced was pancreatic tumor tissue. This TCR came from a human donor with pancreatic ductal adenocarcinoma. The chain combines TRBV18 with TRBJ1-1, with D unresolved. The DNA for the CDR3 is TGTGCCAGCTCACCCTCCCAGGTTAGAGGAGGCACTGAAGCTTTCTTT. Its translation is CASSPSQVRGGTEAFF.